Listed here are 26 T cell receptor beta chains from one sample, sequenced in a study of T cell clonotyping in hematopoietic cell transplantation. Using immunoSEQ multiplex PCR, the repertoire was profiled, and TCRdb retains in-frame clones only, with some absent. In the table there are roughly 30,000 clones, more than 85% of which are singletons. Material: PBMCs, obtained 100 days after allogeneic stem cell transplant. These receptors were obtained from a female patient between 50 and 60 years old who had an allogeneic stem cell transplant from a related donor, so the T cells may come from the graft donor. Some clones in this sample may be carry-over from other donors' samples.

The rearrangement uses TRBV12-5 and TRBJ2-3, with a tentative D call TRBD2 (7 bases). Deletions cut 8 bases from V and 2 bases from J, with 17 bases between. CDR1 LGHNT and CDR2 FRNRAP come from the germline V gene. The CDR3 has 15 residues. CDR3: CASLQRGGTTDTQYF. The CDR3 DNA reads as TGTGCTAGTCTCCAGAGGGGGGGGACCACAGATACGCAGTATTTT.

This rearrangement joins TRBV30 to TRBJ1-5; D gene uncertain. V was shortened by 2 bases and J by 0 bases, with 5 bases between the two germline ends. Germline assignment: CDR1 GTSNPN and CDR2 SVGIG (reference sequence). CDR3 length: 13 amino acids. Written as DNA, the CDR3 is TGTGCCTGGAGTCCCTCTAGCAATCAGCCCCAGCATTTT. This gives the protein CAWSPSSNQPQHF.

The V and J genes are TRBV10-2 and TRBJ2-3; TRBD2 might be the D (5 bases). This CDR3 is 14 amino acids long. Germline loops: CDR1 WSHSY, CDR2 SAAADI. V lost 4 bases to trimming and J lost 7 bases, with 15 bases between them. The CDR3 DNA follows: TGCGCCAGCAGTGGTGAGCGGCAACGGAATACGCAGTATTTT. Translation: CASSGERQRNTQYF.

This chain links TRBV4-3 with TRBJ2-1, with unresolved D. CDR1 and CDR2 from the germline V gene are LGHNA and YSLEER. The CDR3 runs 14 residues. V lost 1 base and J lost 10, with 14 bases in between. As DNA, the CDR3 is TGCGCCAGCAGCCAAGGTTTCGGAGTACGGGAGCAGTTCTTC. The encoded protein is CASSQGFGVREQFF.

The CDR3 DNA is TGTGCCAGCAGCCAGACAGGGATGGGGGCAGATACGCAGTATTTT. Amino acid sequence: CASSQTGMGADTQYF. This sequence joins TRBV7-6 and TRBJ2-3; 7 positions agree with TRBD1. V gave up 5 bases and J gave up 4 bases; unmatched junction bases: 9. From germline, CDR1 is SGHVS and CDR2 FNYEAQ. CDR3 length: 15 residues.

The rearrangement links TRBV30 to TRBJ2-5; D is uncertain. This CDR3 is 13 amino acids long. V was shortened by 7 bases and J by 4 bases, with 16 bases between the two germline ends. Germline V lookup: CDR1 GTSNPN, CDR2 SVGIG (reference sequence). The CDR3 sequence is CASSSLERETQYF. CDR3 coding DNA: TGTGCCTCCTCCTCCTTGGAGCGAGAGACCCAGTACTTC.

The rearrangement uses TRBV6-6 and TRBJ1-5; D possibly corresponds to TRBD1 (6 bases). This CDR3 comprises 15 residues. V was clipped by 1 base and J by 3 bases, with 10 bases between them. Germline assignment: CDR1 MNHNY and CDR2 SVGAGI (reference sequence). CDR3 protein: CASSYFGDTNQPQHF. In DNA, the CDR3 is TGTGCCAGCAGTTACTTCGGGGACACCAATCAGCCCCAGCATTTT.

The gene calls are TRBV11-2 and TRBJ1-6; TRBD1 might be the D (5 bases). The CDR3 runs 13 residues. V dropped 4 bases and J dropped 9 bases, with 10 bases sitting between them. CDR1 is SGHAT, CDR2 FQNNGV, per germline. DNA of the CDR3: TGTGCCAGCAGCTCTCCAGGGAGTTCACCCCTCCACTTT. Its protein is CASSSPGSSPLHF.

The V call is TRBV27, the J call TRBJ2-2; no firm D call. This CDR3 comprises 14 residues. From germline, CDR1 is MNHEY and CDR2 SMNVEV (reference sequence). The V gene lost 2 bases and the J gene lost 3 bases, with 7 bases spanning the gap. The CDR3: CASSLLPYTGELFF. CDR3 sequence (DNA): TGTGCCAGCAGTTTACTTCCGTACACCGGGGAGCTGTTTTTT.

The chain is built from TRBV6-1 and TRBJ2-7; D may correspond to TRBD1 or TRBD2 (6 bases each). V was trimmed by 6 bases and J by 5 bases, leaving 20 bases between them. The CDR3 loop spans 15 amino acids. Per germline, CDR1 MNHNS and CDR2 SASEGT. CDR3: CASRSSRGAQNEQYF. The CDR3 coding sequence is TGTGCCAGCAGGAGCAGTAGGGGGGCCCAGAACGAGCAGTACTTC.

This chain uses TRBV11-2 with TRBJ1-1, with a weak D call TRBD1 (5 bases). With 1 base removed from V and 5 bases from J, the gap between germline ends came to 11 bases. Germline CDR1 reads SGHAT; CDR2 reads FQNNGV. The CDR3 has 14 amino acids. The CDR3 DNA reads TGTGCCAGCAGCTTAGTTCAGGGAGGGACTGAAGCTTTCTTT. Translating gives CASSLVQGGTEAFF.

The chain is built from TRBV18 and TRBJ1-2, with D unclear. This CDR3 contains 13 residues. Trimming pared 0 bases from V and 6 bases from J, leaving 8 bases between. The germline CDR1 and CDR2 sequences are KGHSH and LQKENI. CDR3 region: CASSPPWYHGYTF. CDR3 in DNA: TGTGCCAGCTCACCACCATGGTACCATGGCTACACCTTC.

This sequence joins TRBV10-3 and TRBJ2-7; possibly TRBD2 for D (7 bases). The germline V and J ends were trimmed by 6 bases and 5 bases, with 17 bases remaining between them. Germline V gene lookup returns CDR1 ENHRY and CDR2 SYGVKD. This CDR3 contains 14 residues. The CDR3 DNA follows: TGTGCCATCAGCCGAGGGGGGGCTGAGGACGAGCAGTACTTC. Amino acids: CAISRGGAEDEQYF.

The rearrangement links TRBV7-2 to TRBJ1-2; D gene unclear. There are 15 residues in the CDR3. Germline values: CDR1 SGHTA, CDR2 FQGNSA. V shed 2 bases and J shed 8 bases, with 18 bases lying between them. The CDR3 loop is CASSLTRSSTEGYTF. The CDR3 region has the DNA TGTGCCAGCAGCTTAACCCGGTCGTCGACTGAAGGCTACACCTTC.

J is TRBJ2-2 and V is TRBV7-7; the D gene is possibly TRBD1 (7 bases). The CDR3 has 14 amino acids. Germline V gene lookup returns CDR1 SSHAT and CDR2 FNYEAQ (reference sequence). V was cut by 7 bases and J by 5 bases, with 14 bases left in between. The CDR3 region has the DNA TGTGCCAGCAAGAGGGCAGGGGGGACCGGGGAGCTGTTTTTT. It yields the protein CASKRAGGTGELFF. The full variable domain, completed using reference TRBV7-7 and TRBJ2-2, is GAGVSQSPRYKVTKRGQDVTLRCDPISSHATLYWYQQALGQGPEFLTYFNYEAQPDKSGLPSDRFSAERPEGSISTLTIQRTEQRDSAMYRCASKRAGGTGELFFGEGSRLTVL.

The rearrangement joins TRBV5-1 to TRBJ2-3; 11 bases are shared with TRBD2. The CDR3 extends over 16 amino acids. Germline CDR1 is SGHRS and CDR2 is YFSETQ. Germline trimming cut 4 bases from V and 4 bases from J; bases unmatched to any gene: 8. The DNA for the CDR3 is TGCGCCAGCAGCGCCCAGGGGACTAGCGGTCCAGATACGCAGTATTTT. Its protein is CASSAQGTSGPDTQYF.

The J gene is TRBJ2-7, the V gene TRBV21-1; TRBD2, as called in the table, went unchecked against the DNA. TRBV21-1 counts as a pseudogene. The CDR3 totals 18 residues. The CDR3: CASSIITVLLAGKDEQYF. CDR3 nucleotide sequence: TGTGCCAGCAGCATAATTACCGTCCTACTAGCGGGCAAAGACGAGCAGTACTTC.

This chain connects TRBV4-1 to TRBJ2-7; D uncertain. This CDR3 has 15 amino acids. Looked up from germline, CDR1 is MGHRA and CDR2 is YSYEKL. The V and J ends lost 3 bases and 0 bases respectively, with 12 bases between them. This chain's CDR3 is CASSQIALGSYEQYF. CDR3 in DNA: TGCGCCAGCAGCCAGATAGCCCTAGGCTCCTACGAGCAGTACTTC.

The chain uses TRBV7-7 and TRBJ2-2, with 7 nucleotides matching TRBD2. The V segment lost 5 bases and the J segment 5 bases; nucleotides outside the gene matches: 5. There are 14 residues in the CDR3. Germline V gene data show CDR1 as SSHAT and CDR2 as FNYEAQ (reference sequence). The CDR3 sequence: CASSPGTITGELFF. CDR3 coding DNA: TGTGCCAGCAGCCCAGGGACTATTACCGGGGAGCTGTTTTTT. Full variable domain (missing parts from reference TRBV7-7 and TRBJ2-2): GAGVSQSPRYKVTKRGQDVTLRCDPISSHATLYWYQQALGQGPEFLTYFNYEAQPDKSGLPSDRFSAERPEGSISTLTIQRTEQRDSAMYRCASSPGTITGELFFGEGSRLTVL.

This clone was counted once. V usage is TRBV6-5 and J usage is TRBJ2-2; 7 bases agree with TRBD1. With 4 bases clipped from V and 6 bases from J, the junction kept 8 bases outside the gene matches. Per the germline V gene, CDR1 is MNHEY and CDR2 is SVGAGI. There are 15 residues in the CDR3. CDR3 in amino acids: CASSSRTGLAGELFF. In DNA form, the CDR3 reads TGTGCCAGCAGTTCCAGGACAGGTCTTGCCGGGGAGCTGTTTTTT.

The rearrangement links TRBV7-9 to TRBJ1-5; D not certain. Looked up from germline, CDR1 is SEHNR and CDR2 is FQNEAQ (reference sequence). This CDR3 has 14 residues. Trimming took off 5 bases at V and 4 bases at J, with 12 bases between the two ends. CDR3 in DNA: TGTGCCAGCAGCCCGGACGGGTTTAATCAGCCCCAGCATTTT. Protein: CASSPDGFNQPQHF.

The V gene is TRBV15, the J gene TRBJ2-7; D gene ambiguous. From germline, CDR1 is LNHNV and CDR2 YYDKDF (reference sequence). The CDR3 loop spans 13 amino acids. V dropped 2 bases and J dropped 3 bases, with 8 bases sitting between them. The CDR3 coding sequence is TGTGCCACCAGCAGACTTTCCAGCTACGAGCAGTACTTC. This gives the protein CATSRLSSYEQYF.

This chain joins TRBV5-1 and TRBJ1-4, with a weak D call TRBD1 (5 bases). Trimming stripped 0 bases from V and 4 bases from J, with 7 bases between. Germline CDR1 reads SGHRS; CDR2 reads YFSETQ. The CDR3 is 14 residues long. The CDR3 protein is CASSLGDYNEKLFF. In nucleotides, the CDR3 is TGCGCCAGCAGCTTGGGGGACTATAATGAAAAACTGTTTTTT.

This CDR3 reads CASSTLAGGYEQYF. For the CDR3, the DNA is TGTGCCAGCAGCACACTAGCGGGGGGCTACGAGCAGTACTTC. V is TRBV5-6 and J is TRBJ2-7, with TRBD2 identical over 12 bases. With V trimmed by 4 bases and J by 3 bases, 2 bases remained unmatched. This CDR3 has 14 residues. Per germline, CDR1 SGHDT and CDR2 YYEEEE.

The chain links TRBV5-4 to TRBJ2-5; possible D gene TRBD1, 6 bases. Germline CDR1 SGHNT, CDR2 YYREEE (reference sequence). This CDR3 is built from 14 residues. V shed 4 bases and J shed 4 bases, with 14 bases lying between them. CDR3 in amino acids: CASSIPGHRETQYF. Written as DNA, the CDR3 is TGTGCCAGCAGCATACCGGGACACCGAGAGACCCAGTACTTC.

Here the CDR3 reads CASSPDRVQPQHF. The CDR3 DNA reads TGTGCCAGCAGCCCGGACAGGGTTCAGCCCCAGCATTTT. This chain uses TRBV6-5 with TRBJ1-5, with 8 positions matching TRBD1. Germline CDR1 reads MNHEY; CDR2 reads SVGAGI. The ends lost 6 bases at V and 6 bases at J; junction bases unmatched: 4. The CDR3 runs 13 residues.